This T cell receptor (beta chain) was captured in a study of blood T cell repertoires in COVID-19. About the research overall: Researchers got acute and convalescent COVID-19 samples from the United States, Italy and Spain. PBMCs, B-cell-depleted T cells, or T cells were the source of the cDNA or gDNA that made up the material.

Original handling: Amplification with reference gene primers provided the estimates of nucleated cell counts. The assay was immunoSEQ multiplex PCR, and TCRdb's table has in-frame clones only and misses some. V, J and clone size are taken as reported in that table, and D and trimming were inferred from the DNA itself. The data show around 250,000 clones, around 90% seen once. Sequenced input: peripheral blood. The TCR was taken from a woman in her 70s with active or convalescent COVID-19.

The DNA for the CDR3 is TGTGCCAGCAGTCCCCTCGGCTTAGGGGGTAGTAAGAACACTGAAGCTTTCTTT. It encodes CASSPLGLGGSKNTEAFF. The chain employs TRBV6-2 or TRBV6-3 and TRBJ1-1, with D possibly matching TRBD1 (6 bases). CDR3 length: 18 amino acids. Trimming shortened V by 5 bases and J by 1 base, and 23 bases separated the two germline ends. CDR1 is MNHEY, CDR2 SVGEGT, per germline.